Detailed here is one TCR beta chain. Its specific antigen is unknown. One base away there is no much larger clone; base qualities are not given. The trial excluded patients who had a history of autoimmune disease or were on systemic immunosuppression. In every dose cohort, peripheral blood was drawn for TCR sequencing at baseline, cycle 4 day 1, and cycle 7 day 1. The samples were drawn from a first-in-human, open-label, multicenter phase I dose-escalation trial of ivuxolimab. Adults with locally advanced or metastatic melanoma, renal cell carcinoma, hepatocellular carcinoma or head and neck squamous cell carcinoma were enrolled in the trial. Before TCR sequencing, CD4+ T cells and CD8+ T cells were sorted from peripheral blood as separate populations. This sample stems from a study of OX40 agonist ivuxolimab in advanced cancers. Describing the broader study: The costimulatory receptor OX40 (CD134) was targeted by ivuxolimab, a fully human IgG2 agonistic monoclonal antibody. Partial responses occurred in three dose-escalation patients, of whom one had hepatocellular carcinoma and two had cutaneous melanoma. Of the roughly 54 dose-escalation patients, hepatocellular carcinoma was present in about 19, melanoma in approximately 15, renal cell carcinoma in 9 and head and neck cancer in 9. Prior anti-PD-1, anti-PD-L1 or anti-CTLA-4 therapy was permitted, and checkpoint inhibitors had been received by less than 45% of dose-escalation patients. The purpose of peripheral TCRbeta sequencing was to test whether ivuxolimab changed TCR sequence diversity and led to clonal T-cell expansion. The paper describes the monotherapy dose-escalation part (N of about 52 patients) of the phase I trial of ivuxolimab. Intravenous ivuxolimab was administered to patients every 2 weeks at six dose levels: 0.01, 0.1, 0.3, 1.5, 3 and 10 mg/kg. In the dose-escalation cohort, more than 75% of patients were male, and the mean age was roughly 60 years, with a range of about 23 to 80.

Genomic DNA was extracted from sorted cells for sequencing of the TCRbeta CDR3 region. The immunoSEQ Assay was used to sequence the TCRbeta CDR3 regions. TCRdb carries this immuneACCESS record with in-frame sequences only. Its versions omit some clonotypes, under half of them owing to an unresolved V gene in the studies checked, with the rest unexplained. This sample comprises around 12,000 clones, 75% to 90% of them detected only once. Clones ranked in the top ten supply around 15% of the sample. There are 12 amino acids in the CDR3, from cysteine to phenylalanine inclusive. Only the CDR3 region is kept as DNA, spanning 36 bases read in frame from base 1. Here is what the overall study found, with its caveats: At doses of 0.1 to 3.0 mg/kg, clonal expansion of both CD4+ and CD8+ T cells in blood was seen between baseline and week 6. After ivuxolimab, expanded clones were on average more numerous among CD8+ T cells than among CD4+ T cells. Antigen specificity was not determined for the clonally expanded peripheral T cells. In partial responders in the 0.1-3.0 mg/kg groups, normalized peripheral clonal expansion was found to be among the lowest, especially among CD8+ T cells. Low levels of normalized T-cell clonal expansion were also seen in some nonresponding patients.

The chain was built from TRBV21-1 and TRBJ1-5. TRBV21-1 is reported as a pseudogene. The sample in question was CD4+ or CD8+ T cells sorted from blood, obtained in a trial of the OX40 agonist ivuxolimab. This receptor was taken from an adult with an advanced solid tumor such as melanoma, head and neck, liver or kidney cancer. The DNA sequence is as follows: TGTGCCAGCAGCAAAGAGGAGCAGCCCCAGCATTTT. This codes for CASSKEEQPQHF.